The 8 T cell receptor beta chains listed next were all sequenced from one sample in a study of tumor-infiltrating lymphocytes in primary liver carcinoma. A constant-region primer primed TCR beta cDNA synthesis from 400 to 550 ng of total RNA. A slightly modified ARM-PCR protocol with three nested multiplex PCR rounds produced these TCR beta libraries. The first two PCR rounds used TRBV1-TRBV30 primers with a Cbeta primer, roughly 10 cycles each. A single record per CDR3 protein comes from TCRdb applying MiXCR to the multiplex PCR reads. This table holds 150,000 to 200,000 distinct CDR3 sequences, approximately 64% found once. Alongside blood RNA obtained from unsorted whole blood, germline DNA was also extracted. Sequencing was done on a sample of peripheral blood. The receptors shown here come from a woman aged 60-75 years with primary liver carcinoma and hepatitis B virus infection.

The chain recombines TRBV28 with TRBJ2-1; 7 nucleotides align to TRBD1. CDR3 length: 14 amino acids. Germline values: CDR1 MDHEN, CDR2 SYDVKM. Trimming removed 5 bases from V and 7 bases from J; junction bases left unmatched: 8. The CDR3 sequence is CASSPRGKINEQFF. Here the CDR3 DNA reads TGTGCCAGCAGTCCCAGGGGGAAGATAAATGAGCAGTTCTTC.

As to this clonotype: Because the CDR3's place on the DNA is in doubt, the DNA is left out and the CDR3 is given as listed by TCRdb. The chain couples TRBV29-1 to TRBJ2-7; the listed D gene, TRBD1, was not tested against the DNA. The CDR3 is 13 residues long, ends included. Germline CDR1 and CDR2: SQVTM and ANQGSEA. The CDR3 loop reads CSVGTGASYEHYF.

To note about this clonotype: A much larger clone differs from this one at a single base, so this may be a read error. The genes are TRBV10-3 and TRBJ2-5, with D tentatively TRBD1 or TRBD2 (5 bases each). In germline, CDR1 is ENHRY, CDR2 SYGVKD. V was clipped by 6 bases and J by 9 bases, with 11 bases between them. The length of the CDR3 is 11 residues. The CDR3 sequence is CAIREGESQYF. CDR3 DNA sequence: TGTGCCATCAGGGAAGGGGAGTCCCAGTACTTC.

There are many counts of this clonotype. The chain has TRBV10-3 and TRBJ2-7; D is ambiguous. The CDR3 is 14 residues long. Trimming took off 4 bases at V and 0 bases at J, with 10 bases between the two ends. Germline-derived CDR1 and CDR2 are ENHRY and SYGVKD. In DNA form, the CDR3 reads TGTGCCATCAGTGCTGTCGGTGGCTCCTACGAGCAGTACTTC. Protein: CAISAVGGSYEQYF.

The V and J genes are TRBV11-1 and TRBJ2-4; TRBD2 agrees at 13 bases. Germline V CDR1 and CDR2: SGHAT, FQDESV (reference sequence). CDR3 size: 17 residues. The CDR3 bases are TGTGCAAGAAGCTTTCCCGGGACTAGCGGGACCAAAAACATTCAGTACTTC. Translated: CARSFPGTSGTKNIQYF.

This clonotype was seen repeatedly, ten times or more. This CDR3 is CASSPLVGGAGGTEAFF. The CDR3 DNA is TGTGCCAGCAGCCCGCTGGTAGGGGGGGCAGGCGGCACTGAAGCTTTCTTT. V and J are TRBV5-4 and TRBJ1-1, with D perhaps matching TRBD1 (6 bases). Germline V lookup: CDR1 SGHNT, CDR2 YYREEE (reference sequence). V was cut by 4 bases and J by 4 bases, with 23 bases left in between. This CDR3 comprises 17 residues.

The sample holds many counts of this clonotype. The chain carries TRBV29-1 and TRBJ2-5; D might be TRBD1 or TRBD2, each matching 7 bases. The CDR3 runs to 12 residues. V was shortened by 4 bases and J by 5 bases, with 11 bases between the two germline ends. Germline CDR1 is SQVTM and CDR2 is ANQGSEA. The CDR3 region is CSVGQGGETQYF. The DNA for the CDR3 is TGCAGCGTTGGACAGGGAGGGGAGACCCAGTACTTC. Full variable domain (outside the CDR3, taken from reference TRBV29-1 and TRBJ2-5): SAVISQKPSRDICQRGTSLTIQCQVDSQVTMMFWYRQQPGQSLTLIATANQGSEATYESGFVIDKFPISRPNLTFSTLTVSNMSPEDSSIYLCSVGQGGETQYFGPGTRLLVL.

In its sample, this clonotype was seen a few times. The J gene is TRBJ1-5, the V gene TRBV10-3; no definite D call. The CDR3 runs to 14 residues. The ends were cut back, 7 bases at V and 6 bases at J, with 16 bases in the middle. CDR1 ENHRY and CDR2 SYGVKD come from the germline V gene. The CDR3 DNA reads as TGTGCCATCAAGGCCGACCCGGAGGGTCAGCCCCAGCATTTT. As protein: CAIKADPEGQPQHF.